The 24 T cell receptor beta chains reported below all come from one sample, sequenced in a study of cytomegalovirus exposure and HLA in healthy donors. Vbeta (60) and Jbeta (13) primers were used in the PCR. Using immunoSEQ multiplex PCR, the repertoire was profiled, and TCRdb retains in-frame clones only, with some absent. In the table there are about 200,000 clones, around four fifths of which are singletons. Material for sequencing was PBMCs. The receptor source for this set is a male donor in good health and CMV-seronegative.

This clone was detected a few times. The J gene is TRBJ2-7, the V gene TRBV6-1, with D maybe TRBD2 (6 bases). CDR1 and CDR2 (germline): MNHNS, SASEGT. The CDR3 is 14 amino acids. The V end lost 6 bases, the J end lost 0 bases, and 12 bases lay between the germline ends. The DNA of the CDR3 is TGTGCCAGCAGGGCTAGCGCCCGCTCCTACGAGCAGTACTTC. Amino acid sequence: CASRASARSYEQYF.

This chain connects TRBV7-9 to TRBJ1-6; 7 positions agree with TRBD1. V trimming: 5 bases; J trimming: 1 base; junction bases outside the gene matches: 2. The CDR3 has 15 residues. Germline V gene data show CDR1 as SEHNR and CDR2 as FQNEAQ (reference sequence). The CDR3 nucleotides read TGTGCCAGCAGCCAGGGGGGTTCCTATAATTCACCCCTCCACTTT. Translating gives CASSQGGSYNSPLHF.

The CDR3 protein is CASSSRTALKLFF. CDR3 sequence (DNA): TGTGCCAGCAGCTCCCGGACAGCCTTGAAACTGTTTTTT. The rearrangement links TRBV11-2 to TRBJ1-4, with D perhaps TRBD1 (6 bases). V lost 4 bases and J 11 bases, leaving 14 bases between the germline ends. Germline assignment: CDR1 SGHAT and CDR2 FQNNGV. There are 13 residues in the CDR3.

In this sample, this clone turned up a few times. The J gene is TRBJ1-5, the V gene TRBV6-5, with D hard to call. This CDR3 is 15 amino acids long. The V end lost 0 bases, the J end lost 6 bases, and 12 bases lay between the germline ends. Germline V lookup: CDR1 MNHEY, CDR2 SVGAGI. Here the CDR3 reads CASSYSESPSQPQHF. The CDR3 nucleotides read TGTGCCAGCAGTTACTCAGAAAGCCCCTCTCAGCCCCAGCATTTT.

This clone was counted only a few times. V usage is TRBV5-1 and J usage is TRBJ2-5, with TRBD1 identical over 7 bases. CDR1 and CDR2 from the germline V gene are SGHRS and YFSETQ. V shed 2 bases, J shed 5 bases, and the junction held 6 bases outside the gene matches. This CDR3 contains 14 residues. CDR3 amino acids: CASSLQGLRETQYF. The CDR3 coding sequence is TGCGCCAGCAGCTTACAGGGGCTGAGGGAGACCCAGTACTTC.

The V gene is TRBV30, the J gene TRBJ1-2; 7 positions agree with TRBD1. V lost 4 bases to trimming and J lost 2 bases; unmatched junction nucleotides: 13. The V gene's germline CDR1 is GTSNPN and CDR2 SVGIG (reference sequence). The CDR3 contains 16 residues. The CDR3 coding sequence is TGTGCCTGGATTAGGCCTGACAGGGCTCAGAACTATGGCTACACCTTC. Encoded protein: CAWIRPDRAQNYGYTF.

J is TRBJ1-1 and V is TRBV10-1; TRBD1 agrees at 7 bases. The J segment lost 4 bases and the V segment lost 6 bases, leaving 8 bases of the junction unmatched. The CDR3 totals 14 residues. Germline CDR1 WNHNN, CDR2 SYGVQD (reference sequence). The CDR3 sequence is CASSATGSRTEAFF. Written as DNA, the CDR3 is TGCGCCAGCAGCGCGACAGGGAGCCGCACTGAAGCTTTCTTT.

V and J are TRBV5-1 and TRBJ1-2; 8 nucleotides line up with TRBD1. The J segment lost 6 bases and the V segment lost 3 bases, leaving 4 bases of the junction unmatched. The CDR3 has 13 amino acids. Germline V gene lookup returns CDR1 SGHRS and CDR2 YFSETQ. The CDR3 nucleotides are TGCGCCAGCAGCTCCTACAGGGGGAATGGCTACACCTTC. It specifies CASSSYRGNGYTF.

V and J are TRBV9 and TRBJ2-7; TRBD2 is a possible D gene (6 bases). This CDR3 is 14 amino acids long. Germline lookup yields CDR1 SGDLS and CDR2 YYNGEE. With 0 bases removed from V and 6 bases from J, the gap between germline ends came to 13 bases. The CDR3 is CASSVAPSEGEQYF. DNA for the CDR3: TGTGCCAGCAGCGTAGCTCCTAGCGAAGGCGAGCAGTACTTC. The complete variable domain, with remaining parts taken from reference TRBV9 and TRBJ2-7, reads DSGVTQTPKHLITATGQRVTLRCSPRSGDLSVYWYQQSLDQGLQFLIQYYNGEERAKGNILERFSAQQFPDLHSELNLSSLELGDSALYFCASSVAPSEGEQYFGPGTRLTVT.

The chain links TRBV11-2 to TRBJ1-1, with a possible D match to TRBD1 (6 bases). Germline-derived CDR1 and CDR2 are SGHAT and FQNNGV. The CDR3 extends over 15 amino acids. The V end was cut by 3 bases, the J end by 4 bases, with 15 bases between. Here the CDR3 reads CASSFPTGSLTEAFF. The CDR3, as DNA: TGTGCCAGCAGCTTTCCGACAGGTTCTCTCACTGAAGCTTTCTTT.

This clone has only a few counts. This chain connects TRBV5-8 to TRBJ2-2; TRBD1 aligns across 9 bases. CDR3 length: 15 residues. V gave up 2 bases and J gave up 8 bases; unmatched junction bases: 7. Per the germline V gene, CDR1 is SGHTS and CDR2 is YDEGEE. The CDR3: CASSLQTGGFGELFF. CDR3 DNA sequence: TGTGCCAGCAGCTTACAGACAGGGGGATTTGGGGAGCTGTTTTTT.

The chain recombines TRBV5-6 with TRBJ2-6, with 9 bases lining up with TRBD2. Per germline, CDR1 SGHDT and CDR2 YYEEEE. Losses at the gene ends were 4 bases for V and 0 bases for J; bases not matched to a gene: 11. This CDR3 is 19 amino acids long. The CDR3 DNA reads TGTGCCAGCAGCCTCTTATCGCTAGCGGGATACTCTGGGGCCAACGTCCTGACTTTC. It specifies CASSLLSLAGYSGANVLTF.

The chain links TRBV5-1 to TRBJ2-3, with a tentative D call TRBD2 (6 bases). The germline V and J ends were trimmed by 0 bases and 1 base, with 9 bases remaining between them. CDR1 and CDR2 from the germline V gene are SGHRS and YFSETQ. The CDR3 length is 15 residues. The CDR3 DNA sequence: TGCGCCAGCAGCTTGGCGGGGGTCCGCACAGATACGCAGTATTTT. Translated: CASSLAGVRTDTQYF. Full variable domain (remainder filled in from reference TRBV5-1 and TRBJ2-3): KAGVTQTPRYLIKTRGQQVTLSCSPISGHRSVSWYQQTPGQGLQFLFEYFSETQRNKGNFPGRFSGRQFSNSRSEMNVSTLELGDSALYLCASSLAGVRTDTQYFGPGTRLTVL.

The V call is TRBV5-1, the J call TRBJ2-7, with a possible D match to TRBD1 (6 bases). V lost 0 bases and J lost 0, with 10 bases in between. CDR3 length: 15 amino acids. Germline lookup yields CDR1 SGHRS and CDR2 YFSETQ. The CDR3 is CASSLDQGSSYEQYF. The CDR3, as DNA: TGCGCCAGCAGCTTGGATCAGGGGAGCTCCTACGAGCAGTACTTC. Variable domain in full (rest from reference TRBV5-1 and TRBJ2-7): KAGVTQTPRYLIKTRGQQVTLSCSPISGHRSVSWYQQTPGQGLQFLFEYFSETQRNKGNFPGRFSGRQFSNSRSEMNVSTLELGDSALYLCASSLDQGSSYEQYFGPGTRLTVT.

CDR3 residues: CASIPRDLSGTQYF. For the CDR3, the DNA is TGTGCCAGCATTCCCAGGGACTTATCTGGGACCCAGTACTTC. The V call is TRBV6-5, the J call TRBJ2-5; D is possibly TRBD2 (6 bases). V lost 7 bases and J 7 bases, leaving 19 bases between the germline ends. Germline-derived CDR1 and CDR2 are MNHEY and SVGAGI. This CDR3 has 14 amino acids.

This chain connects TRBV5-1 to TRBJ2-3, with 7 bases identical to TRBD2. CDR1 and CDR2 from the germline V gene are SGHRS and YFSETQ. After removal of 2 bases from V and 0 bases from J, the junction contained 9 bases not matched to a gene. This CDR3 has 17 residues. DNA for the CDR3: TGCGCCAGCAGCTTCGATCTAGCGGTCCGTAGCACAGATACGCAGTATTTT. This sequence encodes CASSFDLAVRSTDTQYF.

The table lists this clone with a few counts. This chain joins TRBV6-5 and TRBJ1-2; 8 nucleotides line up with TRBD1. Trimming cost V 6 bases and J 4 bases; bases outside gene matches: 7. Germline-derived CDR1 and CDR2 are MNHEY and SVGAGI. CDR3 size: 14 residues. CDR3 nucleotide sequence: TGTGCCAGCAGGAGGGCAGACAGGGGCTATGGCTACACCTTC. It encodes CASRRADRGYGYTF.

For the CDR3, the DNA is TGTGCCAGCAGCCTCCAGGGTATTGAAGCTTTCTTT. This encodes CASSLQGIEAFF. This chain joins TRBV7-2 and TRBJ1-1, with D possibly matching TRBD1 (5 bases). This CDR3 has 12 residues. The V end was cut by 5 bases, the J end by 7 bases, with 11 bases between. In germline, CDR1 is SGHTA, CDR2 FQGNSA.

This clone was counted between two and nine times. The chain employs TRBV6-5 and TRBJ2-7; TRBD1 agrees at 8 bases. V was pared by 6 bases and J by 1 base, with 5 bases of the junction left unmatched. Germline CDR1 MNHEY, CDR2 SVGAGI. The CDR3 covers 14 residues. The CDR3 sequence is CASRPDRVSYEQYF. The CDR3 DNA is TGTGCCAGCAGACCGGACAGGGTGTCCTACGAGCAGTACTTC.

In this sample, this clone turned up a few times. V is TRBV6-1 and J is TRBJ1-1; tentative D call: TRBD1 (5 bases). CDR1 and CDR2 (germline): MNHNS, SASEGT. This CDR3 comprises 15 residues. V lost 5 bases to trimming and J lost 0 bases, with 13 bases between them. The CDR3 protein is CASSTTEGMNTEAFF. The DNA of the CDR3 is TGTGCCAGCAGTACTACGGAGGGGATGAACACTGAAGCTTTCTTT.

This sequence joins TRBV7-6 and TRBJ2-3; the D gene is possibly TRBD2 (6 bases). Germline V gene sequence: CDR1 SGHVS, CDR2 FNYEAQ. CDR3 length: 15 residues. The V gene lost 5 bases and the J gene lost 4 bases, with 16 bases spanning the gap. The CDR3 nucleotides read TGTGCCAGCAGCATCCTAGCGTTGGGTCCAGATACGCAGTATTTT. Amino acid sequence: CASSILALGPDTQYF.

This chain links TRBV6-6 with TRBJ2-3; 11 positions agree with TRBD1. Germline V gene sequence: CDR1 MNHNY, CDR2 SVGAGI (reference sequence). This CDR3 is 15 amino acids long. V was pared by 5 bases and J by 6 bases, with 7 bases of the junction left unmatched. This chain's CDR3 is CASSRGTGGQDTQYF. CDR3 coding DNA: TGTGCCAGCAGTCGAGGGACAGGGGGGCAGGATACGCAGTATTTT.

The chain links TRBV11-2 to TRBJ2-1; 8 positions agree with TRBD2. The CDR3 is 18 residues long. The germline gives CDR1 SGHAT, CDR2 FQNNGV. The trim removed 1 base at V and 8 bases at J, leaving 16 bases unmatched. CDR3 in amino acids: CASSLGNLAGPPRDEQFF. The DNA of the CDR3 is TGTGCCAGCAGCTTAGGGAATCTAGCGGGCCCCCCTAGGGATGAGCAGTTCTTC.

The genes are TRBV7-8 and TRBJ1-1, with no clear D. Germline lookup yields CDR1 SGHVS and CDR2 FQNEAQ. The CDR3 has 14 residues. V was trimmed by 5 bases and J by 5 bases, leaving 15 bases between them. The CDR3 DNA is TGTGCCAGCAGCCCCAACACGGGAGGGACTGAAGCTTTCTTT. It is translated as CASSPNTGGTEAFF.